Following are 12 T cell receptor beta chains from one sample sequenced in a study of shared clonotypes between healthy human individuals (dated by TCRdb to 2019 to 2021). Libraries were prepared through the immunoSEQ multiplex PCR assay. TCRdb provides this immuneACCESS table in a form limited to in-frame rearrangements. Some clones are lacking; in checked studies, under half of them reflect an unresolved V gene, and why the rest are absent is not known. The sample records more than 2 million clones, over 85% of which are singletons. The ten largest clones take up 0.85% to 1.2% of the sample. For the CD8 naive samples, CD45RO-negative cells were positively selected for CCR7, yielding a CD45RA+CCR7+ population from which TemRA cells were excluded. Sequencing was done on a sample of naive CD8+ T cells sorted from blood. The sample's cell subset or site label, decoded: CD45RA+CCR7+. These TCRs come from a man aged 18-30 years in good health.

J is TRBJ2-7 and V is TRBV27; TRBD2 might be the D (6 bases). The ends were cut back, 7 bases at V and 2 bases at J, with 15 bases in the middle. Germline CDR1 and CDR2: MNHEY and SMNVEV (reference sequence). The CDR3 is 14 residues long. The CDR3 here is CASMRLDGAYEQYF. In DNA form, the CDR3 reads TGTGCCAGCATGAGACTAGACGGTGCCTACGAGCAGTACTTC.

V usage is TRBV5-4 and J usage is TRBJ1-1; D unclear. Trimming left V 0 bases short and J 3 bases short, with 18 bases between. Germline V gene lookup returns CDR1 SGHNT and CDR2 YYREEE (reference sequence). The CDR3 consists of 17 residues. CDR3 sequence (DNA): TGTGCCAGCAGCTTGGAGTCGACGCTTTCACGGGACACTGAAGCTTTCTTT. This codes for CASSLESTLSRDTEAFF.

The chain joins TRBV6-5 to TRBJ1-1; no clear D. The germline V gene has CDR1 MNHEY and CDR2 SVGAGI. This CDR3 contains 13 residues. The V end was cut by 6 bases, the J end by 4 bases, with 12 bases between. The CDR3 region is CASSFLEGTEAFF. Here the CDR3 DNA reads TGTGCCAGCAGCTTTCTTGAAGGCACTGAAGCTTTCTTT.

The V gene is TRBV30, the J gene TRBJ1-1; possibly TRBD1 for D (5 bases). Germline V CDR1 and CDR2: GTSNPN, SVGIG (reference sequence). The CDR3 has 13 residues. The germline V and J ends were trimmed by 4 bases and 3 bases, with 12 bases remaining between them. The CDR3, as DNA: TGTGCCTGGACCAGGGCTGGGGACACTGAAGCTTTCTTT. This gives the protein CAWTRAGDTEAFF.

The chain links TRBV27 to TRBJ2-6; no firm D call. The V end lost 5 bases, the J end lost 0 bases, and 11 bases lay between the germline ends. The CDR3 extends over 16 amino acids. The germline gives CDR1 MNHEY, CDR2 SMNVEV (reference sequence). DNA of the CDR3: TGTGCCAGCAGTCCAATAACCCCCTCTGGGGCCAACGTCCTGACTTTC. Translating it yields CASSPITPSGANVLTF. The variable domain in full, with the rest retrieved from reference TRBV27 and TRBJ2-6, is EAQVTQNPRYLITVTGKKLTVTCSQNMNHEYMSWYRQDPGLGLRQIYYSMNVEVTDKGDVPEGYKVSRKEKRNFPLILESPSPNQTSLYFCASSPITPSGANVLTFGAGSRLTVL.

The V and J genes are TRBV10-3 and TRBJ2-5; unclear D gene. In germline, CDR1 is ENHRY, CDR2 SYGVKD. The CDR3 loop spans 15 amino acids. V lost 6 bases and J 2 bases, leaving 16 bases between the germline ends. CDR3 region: CAISAGRIQQETQYF. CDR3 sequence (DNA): TGTGCCATCAGCGCAGGACGGATCCAGCAAGAGACCCAGTACTTC.

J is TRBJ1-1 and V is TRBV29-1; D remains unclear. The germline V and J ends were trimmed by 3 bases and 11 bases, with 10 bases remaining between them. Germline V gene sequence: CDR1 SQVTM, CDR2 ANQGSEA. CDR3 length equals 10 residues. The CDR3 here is CSVDIDGAFF. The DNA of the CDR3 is TGCAGCGTTGACATCGACGGGGCTTTCTTT.

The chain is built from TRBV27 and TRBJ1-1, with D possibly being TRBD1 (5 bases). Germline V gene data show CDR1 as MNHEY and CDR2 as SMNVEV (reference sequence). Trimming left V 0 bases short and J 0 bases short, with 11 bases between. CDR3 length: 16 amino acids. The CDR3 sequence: CASSLSQEGMNTEAFF. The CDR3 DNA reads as TGTGCCAGCAGTTTATCACAGGAAGGGATGAACACTGAAGCTTTCTTT.

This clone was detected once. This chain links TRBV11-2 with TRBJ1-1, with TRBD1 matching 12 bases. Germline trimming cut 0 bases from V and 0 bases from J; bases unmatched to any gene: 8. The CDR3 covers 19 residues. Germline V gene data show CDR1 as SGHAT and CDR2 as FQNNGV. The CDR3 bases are TGTGCCAGCAGCTTAGATCCCCCGGGACAGGGGGCCATGAACACTGAAGCTTTCTTT. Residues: CASSLDPPGQGAMNTEAFF.

DNA for the CDR3: TGCGCCAGCAGCCAGGTCGAACTAGCGGGAGGGCATTACAATGAGCAGTTCTTC. The encoded protein is CASSQVELAGGHYNEQFF. The chain joins TRBV4-3 to TRBJ2-1; TRBD2 matches at 13 bases. The CDR3 loop spans 18 amino acids. Germline V gives CDR1 LGHNA, CDR2 YSLEER. V lost 3 bases to trimming and J lost 4 bases; unmatched junction nucleotides: 9.

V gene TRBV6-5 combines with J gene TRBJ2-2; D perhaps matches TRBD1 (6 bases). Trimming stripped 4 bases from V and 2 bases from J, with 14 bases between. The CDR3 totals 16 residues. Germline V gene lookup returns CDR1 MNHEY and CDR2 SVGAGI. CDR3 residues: CASSLPQGINTGELFF. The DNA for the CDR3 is TGTGCCAGCAGTTTACCCCAGGGGATAAACACCGGGGAGCTGTTTTTT.

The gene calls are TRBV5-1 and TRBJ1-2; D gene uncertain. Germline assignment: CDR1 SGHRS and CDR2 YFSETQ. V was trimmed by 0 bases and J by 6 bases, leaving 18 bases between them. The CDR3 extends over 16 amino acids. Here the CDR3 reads CASSLAWRQPNHGYTF. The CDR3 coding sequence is TGCGCCAGCAGCTTGGCATGGAGGCAACCAAACCATGGCTACACCTTC. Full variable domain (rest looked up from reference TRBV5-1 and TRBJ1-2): KAGVTQTPRYLIKTRGQQVTLSCSPISGHRSVSWYQQTPGQGLQFLFEYFSETQRNKGNFPGRFSGRQFSNSRSEMNVSTLELGDSALYLCASSLAWRQPNHGYTFGSGTRLTVV.